Here is one T cell receptor (beta chain) with its context. The target antigen is unknown. TCRdb's copy holds only in-frame clones and misses some; the assay was immunoSEQ multiplex PCR. In the table there are 30,000 to 40,000 clones, 76% of which are singletons. The CDR3 contains 14 residues. Germline CDR1 reads SEHNR; CDR2 reads FQNEAQ (reference sequence). V lost 5 bases and J lost 3, with 14 bases in between. This record comes from a study of STAT5B mutations in CD4+ large granular lymphocyte leukemia. Study observations and caveats: Around 25% of private leukemic clonotypes occurred rarely in other patients' non-leukemic repertoires.

This chain connects TRBV7-9 to TRBJ2-7, with a possible D match to TRBD1 (6 bases). This receptor was obtained from a human donor in good health. Sample: CD4+ T cells from blood buffy coats. The CDR3 loop reads CASSTDRELYEQYF. The CDR3, as DNA: TGTGCCAGCAGCACGGACAGAGAACTCTACGAGCAGTACTTC.